This TCR beta chain stems from a study of identical twins. Ten or more counts support this clonotype. Antigen specificity is unknown. The donor group consisted entirely of healthy Caucasians. The study's findings and limits: Out-of-frame alpha sequences common to twins were enriched for low generation probability. Models underestimated TCR alpha sharing (out-of-frame) in monozygotic twins.

This CDR3 spans 17 amino acids. The V and J ends lost 0 bases and 7 bases, in that order; junction bases with no gene match: 16. The germline V gene encodes CDR1 SGHRS and CDR2 YFSETQ. The authors used template switching to add a universal primer site and gave cDNA unique molecular identifiers. One entry per CDR3 protein, called by TCRdb with MiXCR from the 5' RACE reads. The profile shows about 150,000 distinct CDR3 sequences, 3% to 4% of them singletons. The chain employs TRBV5-1 and TRBJ2-7; 7 bases map to TRBD2. The sequenced sample was memory T cells sorted from blood. This sequence originates from a man between 18 and 35 years old in good health. The CDR3 DNA reads TGCGCCAGCAGCTTGGCCTTAGATCTAGCGGCTAGGAGGGAGCAGTACTTC. This encodes CASSLALDLAARREQYF.